This T cell receptor (beta chain) was sequenced for a study of T-cell memory formation after mild COVID-19. Turning to the study itself: Most TCR clusters belonged to a single donor.

TCR alpha and TCR beta cDNA libraries with sample barcodes and UMIs came from 5'RACE using constant-segment primers. TCRdb ran MiXCR on the 5' RACE reads and lists one entry per CDR3 protein. The repertoire holds 75,000 to 90,000 distinct CDR3 sequences, with approximately 15% as singletons. The CDR3 spans 14 residues. Germline-derived CDR1 and CDR2 are SGHVS and FQNEAQ. Deletions cut 7 bases from V and 6 bases from J, with 15 bases between. On this clonotype: Its antigen remains unidentified.

Study-wide points: Pre-infection memory held some responding clones, suggesting pre-existing cross-reactive T cells responded. Mainly in CM and EM were contracting CD4+ clones; CD8+ were in EMRA.

This sequence originates from an adult woman who had mild COVID-19 (a few samples of this study predate the infection). Cell type and time point are not known. Sequencing was done on a sample of PBMCs or a T cell subset sorted from them (not recorded which). This chain connects TRBV7-8 to TRBJ1-4; tentative D call: TRBD1 (5 bases). CDR3 sequence: CASKSEGPYEKLFF. In nucleotides, the CDR3 is TGTGCCAGCAAATCTGAGGGGCCTTATGAAAAACTGTTTTTT.